These 15 T cell receptor beta chains came from one sample sequenced in a study of pediatric ulcerative colitis. The rectum was sampled with one to two pinch biopsies at colonoscopy. Assay used: immunoSEQ multiplex PCR; TCRdb lists only in-frame clones, some missing. Here the sample spans 40,000 to 60,000 clones, over 70% being singletons. Sequences were obtained from gut tissue. These receptors originate from a girl between 10 and 17 years old with moderate ulcerative colitis.

Worth noting for this clone: This may be a read error, as it is one base from a much larger clone. This sequence joins TRBV4-2 and TRBJ2-3; 10 bases are a match to TRBD2. Germline V gene sequence: CDR1 LGHNA, CDR2 YNFKEQ. The CDR3 length is 16 residues. Trimming removed 0 bases from V and 6 bases from J; junction bases left unmatched: 6. CDR3 nucleotides: TGTGCCAGCAGCCAAGATCCGAGTAGCGGGAGGGATACGCAGTATTTT. Its translation is CASSQDPSSGRDTQYF.

This rearrangement joins TRBV29-1 to TRBJ1-1; D call uncertain. Germline V gene lookup returns CDR1 SQVTM and CDR2 ANQGSEA. Between the trimmed V and J ends, which lost 4 bases and 4 bases, there was a span of 7 bases. This CDR3 is 11 amino acids long. Here the CDR3 reads CSVAEGTEAFF. In nucleotides, the CDR3 is TGCAGCGTTGCGGAGGGCACTGAAGCTTTCTTT.

This clone was counted once. The genes are TRBV6-5 and TRBJ2-2, with TRBD1 identical over 7 bases. This CDR3 comprises 13 residues. Per the germline V gene, CDR1 is MNHEY and CDR2 is SVGAGI. J was trimmed by 6 bases and V by 6 bases; bases with no gene match: 4. The CDR3 DNA reads as TGTGCCAGCAGCCGACAGGGATCCGGGGAGCTGTTTTTT. It codes for CASSRQGSGELFF.

The V gene is TRBV5-1, the J gene TRBJ1-1; TRBD1 aligns across 7 bases. Per germline, CDR1 SGHRS and CDR2 YFSETQ. This CDR3 contains 17 residues. V trimming: 4 bases; J trimming: 1 base; junction bases outside the gene matches: 13. The CDR3 is CASSLDPPGQTNTEAFF. The CDR3 DNA sequence: TGCGCCAGCAGCCTCGACCCACCGGGACAGACGAACACTGAAGCTTTCTTT. The full variable domain, its missing parts supplied by reference TRBV5-1 and TRBJ1-1, is KAGVTQTPRYLIKTRGQQVTLSCSPISGHRSVSWYQQTPGQGLQFLFEYFSETQRNKGNFPGRFSGRQFSNSRSEMNVSTLELGDSALYLCASSLDPPGQTNTEAFFGQGTRLTVV.

The V call is TRBV7-3, the J call TRBJ1-2, with D tentatively TRBD1 (6 bases). Trimming removed 3 bases from V and 7 bases from J, with 15 bases in between. This CDR3 contains 14 residues. The germline V gene has CDR1 SGHTA and CDR2 FQGTGA. The CDR3 DNA is TGTGCCAGCAGCTTGACAGGCAGACTCGGTGGCTACACCTTC. It specifies CASSLTGRLGGYTF.

V and J are TRBV6-5 and TRBJ1-2, with D unclear. CDR3 size: 13 residues. CDR1 and CDR2 from the germline V gene are MNHEY and SVGAGI. Between the trimmed V and J ends, which lost 2 bases and 6 bases, there was a span of 10 bases. CDR3: CASSYRRGNGYTF. The CDR3 DNA sequence: TGTGCCAGCAGTTACAGGAGAGGGAATGGCTACACCTTC.

The V call is TRBV4-3, the J call TRBJ1-6; D may be TRBD1 (5 bases). CDR3 length: 15 residues. V shed 4 bases and J shed 7 bases, with 14 bases lying between them. Germline CDR1 and CDR2: LGHNA and YSLEER. This chain's CDR3 is CASSLQRRGNSPLHF. The CDR3 DNA reads TGCGCCAGCAGCCTCCAAAGGCGGGGGAATTCACCCCTCCACTTT.

This chain uses TRBV7-2 with TRBJ2-5; TRBD2 matches 13 bases. CDR3 length: 16 amino acids. Germline lookup yields CDR1 SGHTA and CDR2 FQGNSA. With 3 bases clipped from V and 7 bases from J, the junction kept 8 bases outside the gene matches. DNA for the CDR3: TGTGCCAGCAGCTTCTCCGGGACTAGCGGGGTTGGGACCCAGTACTTC. Translated: CASSFSGTSGVGTQYF.

V is TRBV10-3 and J is TRBJ1-1; D is uncertain. There are 16 residues in the CDR3. The germline CDR1 and CDR2 sequences are ENHRY and SYGVKD. V lost 3 bases, J lost 1 base, and 15 bases lay in between. The CDR3 DNA sequence: TGTGCCATCAGTGAATCATCCGGAAACCCGAACACTGAAGCTTTCTTT. This gives the protein CAISESSGNPNTEAFF.

This chain joins TRBV2 and TRBJ2-5; D uncertain. V lost 0 bases and J 1 base, leaving 21 bases between the germline ends. The CDR3 totals 19 residues. The V gene's germline CDR1 is SNHLY and CDR2 FYNNEI. The CDR3 DNA reads as TGTGCCAGCAGTGAAGCAGCTGTTATCGTACCCCCAATCCAAGAGACCCAGTACTTC. As protein: CASSEAAVIVPPIQETQYF.

This clone was seen a single time. This sequence joins TRBV19 and TRBJ1-1; D is ambiguous. This CDR3 has 14 residues. Between the trimmed V and J ends, which lost 1 base and 1 base, there was a span of 7 bases. CDR1 is LNHDA, CDR2 SQIVND, per germline (reference sequence). This CDR3 is CASSIAAGNTEAFF. In DNA form, the CDR3 reads TGTGCCAGTAGTATAGCTGCAGGGAACACTGAAGCTTTCTTT.

The chain recombines TRBV20-1 with TRBJ2-7; D is unresolved. Germline lookup yields CDR1 DFQATT and CDR2 SNEGSKA (reference sequence). The CDR3 has 11 residues. The V end lost 1 base, the J end lost 7 bases, and 8 bases lay between the germline ends. CDR3 residues: CSARGAWEQYF. For the CDR3, the DNA is TGCAGTGCTAGAGGGGCGTGGGAGCAGTACTTC.

This chain uses TRBV7-2 with TRBJ1-2; D is uncertain. The CDR3 covers 13 residues. V dropped 3 bases and J dropped 6 bases, with 11 bases sitting between them. CDR1 SGHTA and CDR2 FQGNSA come from the germline V gene. The CDR3 DNA reads as TGTGCCAGCAGCTTGGGAGGGTTTCATGGCTACACCTTC. Protein: CASSLGGFHGYTF.

J is TRBJ2-7 and V is TRBV11-2; 9 positions agree with TRBD1. The V segment lost 3 bases and the J segment 6 bases; nucleotides outside the gene matches: 6. The germline gives CDR1 SGHAT, CDR2 FQNNGV. The CDR3 has 14 amino acids. The CDR3 DNA reads TGTGCCAGCAGCTTCATCGGACAGGGGAGCGAGCAGTACTTC. It specifies CASSFIGQGSEQYF.

This clone was observed a single time. This chain joins TRBV15 and TRBJ2-3, with 7 nucleotides matching TRBD1. There are 14 residues in the CDR3. Germline-derived CDR1 and CDR2 are LNHNV and YYDKDF (reference sequence). Germline trimming cut 3 bases from V and 2 bases from J; bases unmatched to any gene: 2. The CDR3 loop is CATSSGQDTDTQYF. The DNA of the CDR3 is TGTGCCACCAGCAGCGGACAGGACACAGATACGCAGTATTTT.